The 26 T cell receptor beta chains presented below share a single source sample, sequenced in a study of blood T cell repertoires in COVID-19 (dated by TCRdb to about 2020). The library relied on the immunoSEQ multiplex PCR assay. TCRdb obtained this table from immuneACCESS and retained in-frame rearrangements with V and J assigned. These tables miss some clones; where compared with another copy, unresolved V genes account for less than half of the shortfall, and the remainder is unexplained. The sample table contains 100,000 or so clones; only one count was recorded for roughly 77% of them. Approximately 22% of the sample rests with the top ten. The specimen was peripheral blood. The source of these receptors is a human donor in a cohort sampled during active COVID-19.

The CDR3 loop reads CASTLSQGSTEAFF. Here the CDR3 DNA reads TGTGCCAGCACCTTATCCCAGGGGAGCACTGAAGCTTTCTTT. This chain connects TRBV6-5 to TRBJ1-1, with a weak D call TRBD1 (6 bases). CDR1 MNHEY and CDR2 SVGAGI come from the germline V gene. Trimming shortened V by 7 bases and J by 4 bases, and 16 bases separated the two germline ends. This CDR3 contains 14 residues.

The rearrangement uses TRBV5-4 and TRBJ2-5, with 14 positions matching TRBD2. Germline CDR1 is SGHNT and CDR2 is YYREEE (reference sequence). After removal of 4 bases from V and 4 bases from J, the junction contained 6 bases not matched to a gene. CDR3 length: 16 residues. CDR3 coding DNA: TGTGCCAGCAGCGGGACTAGCGGGAGTGTAAGAGAGACCCAGTACTTC. Amino acid sequence: CASSGTSGSVRETQYF.

The chain joins TRBV6-2 or TRBV6-3 to TRBJ2-3, with D perhaps TRBD1 (5 bases). CDR1 is MNHEY, CDR2 SVGEGT, per germline. Trimming pared 6 bases from V and 6 bases from J, leaving 16 bases between. This CDR3 has 14 amino acids. The CDR3 spells CASSYVTGWDTQYF. The CDR3 DNA is TGTGCCAGCAGCTATGTTACAGGCTGGGATACGCAGTATTTT.

The rearrangement joins TRBV10-3 to TRBJ2-1; 7 positions match TRBD2. CDR1 and CDR2 (germline): ENHRY, SYGVKD. Germline trimming cut 8 bases from V and 2 bases from J; bases unmatched to any gene: 3. The CDR3 is 13 residues long. The CDR3 protein is CAIGLAAYNEQFF. For the CDR3, the DNA is TGTGCCATCGGTCTAGCGGCCTACAATGAGCAGTTCTTC.

The chain is built from TRBV3-1 (or the pseudogene TRBV3-2) and TRBJ1-1; tentatively, D is TRBD1 (5 bases). Trimming cost V 2 bases and J 4 bases, with 11 bases left between them. The CDR3 consists of 14 residues. CDR1 LGHDT and CDR2 YNNKEL come from the germline V gene (reference sequence). This CDR3 is CASSQTGTATEAFF. CDR3 sequence (DNA): TGTGCCAGCAGCCAAACTGGGACTGCCACTGAAGCTTTCTTT.

The V gene is TRBV6-5, the J gene TRBJ1-2; a weak D match, TRBD1 (5 bases). Looked up from germline, CDR1 is MNHEY and CDR2 is SVGAGI. Trimming took off 2 bases at V and 5 bases at J, with 12 bases between the two ends. The CDR3 sequence is 14 residues long. CDR3 DNA sequence: TGTGCCAGCAGTTACGGGGCAACTCGTTATGGCTACACCTTC. Protein: CASSYGATRYGYTF.

This chain joins TRBV28 and TRBJ1-2, with D possibly TRBD1 on 6 matching bases. The germline gives CDR1 MDHEN, CDR2 SYDVKM. This CDR3 is 13 amino acids long. Trimming cost V 7 bases and J 7 bases, with 16 bases left between them. In nucleotides, the CDR3 is TGTGCCAGCACCGACACAGGGTTCGGTGGCTACACCTTC. Its protein is CASTDTGFGGYTF.

CDR3 loop: CASSVSASLNEDTQYF. The CDR3 nucleotides are TGTGCCAGCAGCGTAAGTGCTAGCCTCAATGAGGATACGCAGTATTTT. The chain joins TRBV9 to TRBJ2-3, with TRBD2 as a possible D gene (5 bases). With 1 base removed from V and 6 bases from J, the gap between germline ends came to 18 bases. The CDR3 has 16 residues. CDR1 and CDR2 from the germline V gene are SGDLS and YYNGEE.

The V and J genes are TRBV6-2 or TRBV6-3 and TRBJ2-1; 10 bases align to TRBD2. Per germline, CDR1 MNHEY and CDR2 SVGEGT. J gave up 8 bases and V 6 bases, and 13 bases lay outside the gene matches. The CDR3 is 16 residues long. This CDR3 is CASSLAGVDVGDEQFF. CDR3 nucleotides: TGTGCCAGCAGCCTAGCGGGAGTAGATGTCGGCGATGAGCAGTTCTTC.

The rearrangement links TRBV7-9 to TRBJ2-6, with a tentative D call TRBD2 (6 bases). Trimming stripped 1 base from V and 0 bases from J, with 7 bases between. The CDR3 contains 16 residues. CDR1 SEHNR and CDR2 FQNEAQ come from the germline V gene (reference sequence). This CDR3 reads CASSLVGGSGANVLTF. In DNA form, the CDR3 reads TGTGCCAGCAGCTTAGTCGGGGGCTCTGGGGCCAACGTCCTGACTTTC.

The chain links TRBV19 to TRBJ1-5, with 9 bases identical to TRBD1. In germline, CDR1 is LNHDA, CDR2 SQIVND (reference sequence). V lost 10 bases, J lost 8 bases, and 9 bases stayed unmatched. This CDR3 region has 13 residues. The CDR3 DNA reads TGTGCCATAGGGACAGGGTCCCCGGAGCCCCAGCATTTT. This gives the protein CAIGTGSPEPQHF. Looking up the rest from reference TRBV19 and TRBJ1-5 gives the full variable domain: DGGITQSPKYLFRKEGQNVTLSCEQNLNHDAMYWYRQDPGQGLRLIYYSQIVNDFQKGDIAEGYSVSREKKESFPLTVTSAQKNPTAFYLCAIGTGSPEPQHFGDGTRLSIL.

This clone has more than one count but fewer than ten. The chain employs TRBV6-5 and TRBJ1-5, with TRBD1 as a possible D gene (5 bases). Trimming cost V 6 bases and J 5 bases, with 14 bases left between them. CDR3 size: 14 residues. Looked up from germline, CDR1 is MNHEY and CDR2 is SVGAGI. CDR3 residues: CASRFRGAHQPQHF. CDR3 bases: TGTGCCAGCAGGTTTAGGGGCGCCCATCAGCCCCAGCATTTT.

Here the CDR3 DNA reads TGTGCCAGCAGCGCGGGACAGCCGGTGGAGACCCAGTACTTC. Translated: CASSAGQPVETQYF. The gene calls are TRBV9 and TRBJ2-5; 7 bases line up with TRBD1. The trim removed 3 bases at V and 5 bases at J, leaving 7 bases unmatched. The CDR3 sequence is 14 residues long. Germline CDR1 SGDLS, CDR2 YYNGEE.

This chain connects TRBV6-5 to TRBJ2-7; possibly TRBD1 for D (6 bases). The CDR3 is 14 residues long. Trimming shortened V by 6 bases and J by 2 bases, and 14 bases separated the two germline ends. CDR1 is MNHEY, CDR2 SVGAGI, per germline. Here the CDR3 DNA reads TGTGCCAGCAGCCGAGGGGGTCCCACCTACGAGCAGTACTTC. Its protein product is CASSRGGPTYEQYF.

This clone was seen only a few times. The chain couples TRBV10-3 to TRBJ1-4, with TRBD1 as a possible D gene (5 bases). The CDR3 consists of 15 residues. Germline loops: CDR1 ENHRY, CDR2 SYGVKD. V lost 4 bases to trimming and J lost 3 bases, with 12 bases between them. The CDR3 sequence is CAISVAGEANEKLFF. The CDR3 nucleotides are TGTGCCATCAGTGTTGCGGGGGAGGCTAATGAAAAACTGTTTTTT.

This clone has just one count. The chain is built from TRBV11-2 and TRBJ1-2; perhaps TRBD1 as D (6 bases). Trimming left V 1 base short and J 3 bases short, with 9 bases between. This CDR3 has 14 residues. Germline V CDR1 and CDR2: SGHAT, FQNNGV. In DNA, the CDR3 is TGTGCCAGCAGCTTAGCTCCAGGGGACTATGGCTACACCTTC. It specifies CASSLAPGDYGYTF.

This clone was observed a handful of times. In DNA, the CDR3 is TGTGCCACCAGCAGAGATTTAGGGACGCAGGGGGGGCAGTACTTC. It codes for CATSRDLGTQGGQYF. This chain links TRBV15 with TRBJ2-7; tentatively, D is TRBD1 (7 bases). CDR3 size: 15 residues. Trimming stripped 0 bases from V and 9 bases from J, with 18 bases between. In germline, CDR1 is LNHNV, CDR2 YYDKDF (reference sequence).

This clone has just a few counts. This sequence joins TRBV5-1 and TRBJ1-1; D is unclear. The CDR3 spans 14 residues. Between the trimmed V and J ends, which lost 1 base and 1 base, there was a span of 8 bases. CDR1 is SGHRS and CDR2 is YFSETQ in the germline V gene. This chain's CDR3 is CASSLTEQNTEAFF. The CDR3 coding sequence is TGCGCCAGCAGCTTGACCGAACAGAACACTGAAGCTTTCTTT.

A single count supports this clone. The chain employs TRBV4-1 and TRBJ2-7; weak D call: TRBD1 (5 bases). Trimming shortened V by 0 bases and J by 2 bases, and 11 bases separated the two germline ends. This CDR3 is built from 15 residues. The V gene's germline CDR1 is MGHRA and CDR2 YSYEKL. The CDR3 here is CASSQETERPYEQYF. The DNA for the CDR3 is TGCGCCAGCAGCCAAGAGACAGAGAGACCCTACGAGCAGTACTTC.

This clone was detected once. V is TRBV9 and J is TRBJ2-1; tentative D call: TRBD1 (5 bases). CDR1 is SGDLS and CDR2 is YYNGEE in the germline V gene. Deletions cut 0 bases from V and 5 bases from J, with 9 bases between. The CDR3 loop spans 14 amino acids. CDR3 loop: CASSVAVGDNEQFF. CDR3 nucleotide sequence: TGTGCCAGCAGCGTAGCTGTAGGGGACAATGAGCAGTTCTTC.

The chain couples TRBV5-1 to TRBJ2-5, with TRBD1 matching 9 bases. The J segment lost 5 bases and the V segment lost 3 bases, leaving 17 bases of the junction unmatched. Germline CDR1 SGHRS, CDR2 YFSETQ. The CDR3 is 18 amino acids. In nucleotides, the CDR3 is TGCGCCAGCAGCTCTTGGGCTATCGGGACAGGGAGACTCGAGACCCAGTACTTC. Amino acid sequence: CASSSWAIGTGRLETQYF. Supplemented by reference TRBV5-1 and TRBJ2-5, the full variable domain reads KAGVTQTPRYLIKTRGQQVTLSCSPISGHRSVSWYQQTPGQGLQFLFEYFSETQRNKGNFPGRFSGRQFSNSRSEMNVSTLELGDSALYLCASSSWAIGTGRLETQYFGPGTRLLVL.

The genes are TRBV15 and TRBJ2-3; the D is unclear. The CDR3 loop spans 13 amino acids. V lost 5 bases and J 2 bases, leaving 8 bases between the germline ends. Per germline, CDR1 LNHNV and CDR2 YYDKDF (reference sequence). The CDR3 spells CATSARITDTQYF. The CDR3 region has the DNA TGTGCCACCAGCGCCAGGATCACAGATACGCAGTATTTT.

This chain uses TRBV27 with TRBJ1-1, with unresolved D. The CDR3 length is 11 residues. Trimming removed 6 bases from V and 4 bases from J, with 6 bases in between. Germline-derived CDR1 and CDR2 are MNHEY and SMNVEV (reference sequence). The CDR3 region has the DNA TGTGCCAGCAGCGAGGGCACTGAAGCTTTCTTT. Residues: CASSEGTEAFF.

The CDR3 bases are TGCAGCGTTGCCCTCGGGACAGGATTAGGGGAGACCCAGTACTTC. This codes for CSVALGTGLGETQYF. This rearrangement joins TRBV29-1 to TRBJ2-5; 8 nucleotides match TRBD1. CDR3 length: 15 residues. The V gene end was trimmed by 4 bases and the J gene end by 5 bases; junction bases not matched to a gene: 12. In germline, CDR1 is SQVTM, CDR2 ANQGSEA.

This clone was seen a few times. The chain is built from TRBV3-1 (or the pseudogene TRBV3-2) and TRBJ1-4; 7 bases are a match to TRBD1. Germline V gene sequence: CDR1 LGHDT, CDR2 YNNKEL (reference sequence). V lost 4 bases to trimming and J lost 7 bases; unmatched junction nucleotides: 3. This CDR3 contains 13 residues. The CDR3 DNA reads as TGTGCCAGCAGCCCAGGACAGGCTGAAAAACTGTTTTTT. It translates to CASSPGQAEKLFF.

The chain is built from TRBV7-3 and TRBJ2-1; the match to TRBD1 covers 7 bases. This CDR3 spans 15 amino acids. In germline, CDR1 is SGHTA, CDR2 FQGTGA. The J segment lost 3 bases and the V segment lost 1 base, leaving 3 bases of the junction unmatched. CDR3 DNA sequence: TGTGCCAGCAGCTTAAACAGGGGAGACTACAATGAGCAGTTCTTC. This encodes CASSLNRGDYNEQFF.